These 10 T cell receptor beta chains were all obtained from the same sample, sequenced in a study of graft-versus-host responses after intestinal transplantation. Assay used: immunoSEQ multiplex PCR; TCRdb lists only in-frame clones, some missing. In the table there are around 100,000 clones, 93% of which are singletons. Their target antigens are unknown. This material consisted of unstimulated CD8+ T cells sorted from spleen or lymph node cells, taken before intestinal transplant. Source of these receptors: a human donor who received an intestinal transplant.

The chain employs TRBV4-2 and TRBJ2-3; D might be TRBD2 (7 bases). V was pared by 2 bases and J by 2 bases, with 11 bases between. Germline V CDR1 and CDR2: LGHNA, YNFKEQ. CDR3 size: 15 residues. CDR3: CASSQWRGPTDTQYF. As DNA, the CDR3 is TGTGCCAGCAGCCAATGGCGGGGGCCCACAGATACGCAGTATTTT.

The CDR3 loop is CASSQVGGANEKLFF. The DNA for the CDR3 is TGCGCCAGCAGCCAAGTAGGAGGGGCTAATGAAAAACTGTTTTTT. V and J are TRBV4-1 and TRBJ1-4, with D tentatively TRBD1 (5 bases). Trimming removed 1 base from V and 3 bases from J, with 9 bases in between. This CDR3 contains 15 residues. Germline values: CDR1 MGHRA, CDR2 YSYEKL.

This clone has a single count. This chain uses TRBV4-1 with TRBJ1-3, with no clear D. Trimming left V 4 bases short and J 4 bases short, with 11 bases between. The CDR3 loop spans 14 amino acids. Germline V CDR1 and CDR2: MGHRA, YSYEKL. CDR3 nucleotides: TGCGCCAGCAGCCGCAAAGATTGGGGAAACACCATATATTTT. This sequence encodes CASSRKDWGNTIYF.

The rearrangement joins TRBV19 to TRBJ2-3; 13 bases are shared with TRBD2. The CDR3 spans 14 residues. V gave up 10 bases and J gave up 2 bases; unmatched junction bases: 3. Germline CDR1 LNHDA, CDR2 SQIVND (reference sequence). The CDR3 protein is CAKGLAGVTDTQYF. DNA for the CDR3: TGTGCCAAAGGACTAGCGGGGGTCACAGATACGCAGTATTTT.

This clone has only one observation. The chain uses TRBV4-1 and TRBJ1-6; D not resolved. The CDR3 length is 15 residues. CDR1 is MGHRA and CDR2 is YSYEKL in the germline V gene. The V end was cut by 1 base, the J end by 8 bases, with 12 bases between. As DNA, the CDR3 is TGCGCCAGCAGCCAAGGCGTGTCAGCCGATTCACCCCTCCACTTT. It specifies CASSQGVSADSPLHF.

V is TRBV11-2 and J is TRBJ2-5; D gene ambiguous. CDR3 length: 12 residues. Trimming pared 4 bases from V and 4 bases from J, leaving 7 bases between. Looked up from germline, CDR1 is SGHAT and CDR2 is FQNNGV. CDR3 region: CASSSTLETQYF. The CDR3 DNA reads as TGTGCCAGCAGCTCCACACTAGAGACCCAGTACTTC.

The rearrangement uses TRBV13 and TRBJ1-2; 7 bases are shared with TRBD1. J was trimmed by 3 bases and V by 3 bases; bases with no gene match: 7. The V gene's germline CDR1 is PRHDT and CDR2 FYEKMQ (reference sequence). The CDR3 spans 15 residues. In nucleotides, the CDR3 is TGTGCCAGCAGCTTCCCGACAGGGCCGGACTATGGCTACACCTTC. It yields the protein CASSFPTGPDYGYTF.

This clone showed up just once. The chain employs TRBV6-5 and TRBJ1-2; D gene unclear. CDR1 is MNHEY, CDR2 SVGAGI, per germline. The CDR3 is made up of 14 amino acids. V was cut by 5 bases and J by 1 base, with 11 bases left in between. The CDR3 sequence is CASSEVGINYGYTF. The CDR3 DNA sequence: TGTGCCAGCAGTGAAGTAGGAATTAACTATGGCTACACCTTC.

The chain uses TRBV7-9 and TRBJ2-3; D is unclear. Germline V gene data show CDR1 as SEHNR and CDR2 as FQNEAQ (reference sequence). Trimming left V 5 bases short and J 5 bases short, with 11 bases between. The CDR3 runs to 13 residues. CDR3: CASSPIGGDTQYF. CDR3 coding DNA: TGTGCCAGCAGCCCCATTGGTGGAGATACGCAGTATTTT.

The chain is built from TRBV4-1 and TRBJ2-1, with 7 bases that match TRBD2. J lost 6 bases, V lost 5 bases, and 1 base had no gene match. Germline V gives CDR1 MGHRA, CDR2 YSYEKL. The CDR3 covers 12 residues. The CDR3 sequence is CASSGGGNEQFF. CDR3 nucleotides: TGCGCCAGCAGCGGCGGGGGCAATGAGCAGTTCTTC.